The 10 T cell receptor beta chains given below trace back to one sample, sequenced in a study of blood T cell repertoires in COVID-19. TCRdb keeps only in-frame clones here, not all; method: immunoSEQ multiplex PCR. This table has fewer than 250,000 clones, 85% appearing once. The sample was peripheral blood. These receptors were taken from a woman aged 55 to 70 with active or convalescent COVID-19.

This clone was seen more than once but under ten times. This chain connects TRBV11-2 to TRBJ2-7, with D perhaps matching TRBD1 (5 bases). The CDR3 consists of 14 residues. Between the trimmed V and J ends, which lost 5 bases and 0 bases, there was a span of 11 bases. Germline V gene lookup returns CDR1 SGHAT and CDR2 FQNNGV. This chain's CDR3 is CASSPRQISYEQYF. The CDR3 nucleotides read TGTGCCAGCAGCCCTCGACAGATCTCCTACGAGCAGTACTTC.

The gene calls are TRBV19 and TRBJ2-3; 7 bases align to TRBD1. V lost 5 bases, J lost 3 bases, and 8 bases stayed unmatched. The germline gives CDR1 LNHDA, CDR2 SQIVND (reference sequence). The CDR3 length is 15 residues. CDR3 loop: CASSPRGSGTDTQYF. DNA of the CDR3: TGTGCCAGTAGTCCCAGGGGGTCGGGGACAGATACGCAGTATTTT.

The gene calls are TRBV10-1 and TRBJ2-7; 11 bases map to TRBD1. Trimming at V came to 0 bases and at J to 3 bases, leaving 10 bases not matched to a gene. The CDR3 length is 18 residues. Germline loops: CDR1 WNHNN, CDR2 SYGVQD (reference sequence). This chain's CDR3 is CASSESKGTGGFGYEQYV. CDR3 in DNA: TGCGCCAGCAGTGAGTCGAAAGGGACAGGGGGATTTGGCTACGAGCAGTACGTC.

The chain combines TRBV7-9 with TRBJ1-2; D is perhaps TRBD1 (5 bases). The germline V and J ends were trimmed by 10 bases and 6 bases, with 15 bases remaining between them. Germline V lookup: CDR1 SEHNR, CDR2 FQNEAQ (reference sequence). The CDR3 runs to 12 residues. The CDR3 spells CAIRGGVHGYTF. In DNA form, the CDR3 reads TGTGCCATCCGGGGAGGGGTTCATGGCTACACCTTC.

This chain connects TRBV7-2 to TRBJ2-5, with a possible D match to TRBD1 (6 bases). The V end was cut by 2 bases, the J end by 4 bases, with 11 bases between. Germline V gene data show CDR1 as SGHTA and CDR2 as FQGNSA. The CDR3 is 14 residues long. CDR3 sequence reads: CASSLSGQGETQYF. The CDR3 nucleotides are TGTGCCAGCAGCTTATCGGGACAAGGAGAGACCCAGTACTTC.

This chain joins TRBV25-1 and TRBJ1-2; D not resolved. V gave up 8 bases and J gave up 7 bases, with 20 bases separating them. The CDR3 runs 14 residues. Germline values: CDR1 MGHDK, CDR2 SYGVNS. CDR3 nucleotide sequence: TGTGCCAGCGGCCCCTCCGGGAGATATTCTGGCTACACCTTC. It codes for CASGPSGRYSGYTF.

V usage is TRBV7-8 and J usage is TRBJ2-3, with TRBD2 matching 11 bases. CDR1 and CDR2 (germline): SGHVS, FQNEAQ. The CDR3 is 16 residues long. V shed 2 bases, J shed 2 bases, and the junction held 3 bases outside the gene matches. The CDR3 protein is CASSLQGLAATDTQYF. As DNA, the CDR3 is TGTGCCAGCAGCTTACAGGGACTAGCGGCCACAGATACGCAGTATTTT.

V and J are TRBV5-8 and TRBJ1-6; D might be TRBD1 (5 bases). Per germline, CDR1 SGHTS and CDR2 YDEGEE. This CDR3 is 17 amino acids long. Trimming stripped 0 bases from V and 7 bases from J, with 17 bases between. For the CDR3, the DNA is TGTGCCAGCAGCTTGGTAGGTGCAGGGAGGCCCAATTCACCCCTCCACTTT. Amino acids: CASSLVGAGRPNSPLHF. Combining the CDR3 with reference TRBV5-8 and TRBJ1-6 gives the whole variable domain EAGVTQSPTHLIKTRGQQATLRCSPISGHTSVYWYQQALGLGLQFLLWYDEGEERNRGNFPPRFSGRQFPNYSSELNVNALELEDSALYLCASSLVGAGRPNSPLHFGNGTRLTVT.

The chain combines TRBV5-1 with TRBJ1-1, with 7 bases aligning to TRBD1. Germline CDR1 is SGHRS and CDR2 is YFSETQ. The CDR3 is 14 residues long. Trimming at V came to 4 bases and at J to 1 base, leaving 4 bases not matched to a gene. CDR3 sequence reads: CASSRDRENTEAFF. The CDR3 DNA reads as TGCGCCAGCAGCCGGGACAGAGAGAACACTGAAGCTTTCTTT.

This clone showed up just once. This CDR3 is CASSLGTGGKQYF. CDR3 in DNA: TGTGCCAGCAGCCTAGGGACAGGGGGGAAACAGTACTTC. The J gene is TRBJ2-7, the V gene TRBV7-3, with 11 positions matching TRBD1. The CDR3 length is 13 residues. Germline V gene sequence: CDR1 SGHTA, CDR2 FQGTGA. Unmatched junction bases numbered 7, after V lost 5 bases and J lost 10 bases.